This T cell receptor (beta chain) derives from a study of CD8 T cells in ankylosing spondylitis. Germline CDR1 MNHEY, CDR2 SMNVEV (reference sequence). V lost 6 bases, J lost 9 bases, and 12 bases lay in between. The CDR3 spans 12 residues. The table lists this clonotype with many counts. The antigen remains unidentified. TCR beta libraries were made by quantitative 5'-RACE with molecular barcodes. TCRdb re-called the 5' RACE reads with MiXCR, one entry per CDR3 protein. The sample has 250,000 to 350,000 distinct CDR3 sequences, 20% seen once. Study-level findings and limits: Among TCR beta sequences, a motif of eight highly homologous variants appeared characteristic of ankylosing spondylitis blood. As reported, disease-linked clones showed significant enrichment in matched ankylosing spondylitis synovial fluid.

The chain joins TRBV27 to TRBJ2-1; D gene unclear. The sample taken for sequencing was blood, either unsorted or a sorted T cell fraction (not recorded which). This receptor was obtained from a male donor with ankylosing spondylitis or in good health (not recorded which). CDR3 DNA: TGTGCCAGCAGCACCCCCCTAGGTGAGCAGTTCTTC. Residues: CASSTPLGEQFF.